Detailed here is one T cell receptor beta chain. Authors' analysis steps: Estimated nucleated cell counts came from reference gene primer amplification. Clones were read by immunoSEQ multiplex PCR, and TCRdb kept only the in-frame ones, dropping some. V and J calls and clone size come straight from that table; D and trimming were deduced from the DNA. The table records roughly 73,000 clones, more than 75% of them present only once. This specimen belongs to a study of blood T cell repertoires in COVID-19. On the study more broadly: Sources were T cells, B-cell-depleted T cells, or PBMCs; the material itself was cDNA or gDNA.

V dropped 0 bases and J dropped 4 bases, with 16 bases sitting between them. Germline V CDR1 and CDR2: GTSNPN, SVGIG (reference sequence). The CDR3 is 15 residues long. The chain combines TRBV30 with TRBJ2-7; TRBD1 might be the D (6 bases). This TCR came from a human donor in a cohort sampled during active COVID-19. The sequencing input was peripheral blood. The CDR3 DNA sequence: TGTGCCTGGAGTGTGGGCAGGGGTACCCCTTACGAGCAGTACTTC. The encoded protein is CAWSVGRGTPYEQYF.